The 12 T cell receptor beta chains reported below all come from one sample, sequenced in a study of T cells in Graves' hyperthyroidism and ophthalmopathy. Amplification targeted TCR beta CDR3 regions from RNA transcripts. TCR CDR3 underwent first-round RT-PCR with the HTBI primer set. TCRdb re-called the multiplex PCR reads with MiXCR, one entry per CDR3 protein. The table includes a few hundred thousand distinct CDR3 sequences, less than 25% detected once. Sequencing was done on a sample of blood. The receptors here all came from a man between 18 and 29 years old with Graves' hyperthyroidism.

This clonotype was recorded at least ten times. The chain recombines TRBV20-1 with TRBJ2-5, with D perhaps given as TRBD1 or TRBD2 (6 bases each). CDR1 DFQATT and CDR2 SNEGSKA come from the germline V gene (reference sequence). This CDR3 is built from 14 residues. Trimming left V 4 bases short and J 7 bases short, with 19 bases between. The CDR3 nucleotides are TGCAGTGCTAACTGGGGCGGGGCCAGGGGGACCCAGTACTTC. Translation: CSANWGGARGTQYF.

The chain is built from TRBV12-3 or TRBV12-4 and TRBJ2-7, with TRBD2 matching 8 bases. Trimming removed 4 bases from V and 2 bases from J; junction bases left unmatched: 10. CDR3 size: 16 residues. DNA for the CDR3: TGTGCCAGCAGTTCCCCGTCGAGCGGGAGTCCCTACGAGCAGTACTTC. Its translation is CASSSPSSGSPYEQYF.

This clonotype appeared many times. The chain recombines TRBV12-3 or TRBV12-4 with TRBJ1-1, with D maybe TRBD1 (6 bases). The CDR3 runs 14 residues. Trimming pared 2 bases from V and 7 bases from J, leaving 14 bases between. The CDR3 coding sequence is TGTGCCAGCAGTTTAAGAGGGGGGAAGGTTGAAGCTTTCTTT. This gives the protein CASSLRGGKVEAFF.

This clonotype showed up many times. This chain links TRBV6-5 with TRBJ2-7, with D possibly TRBD2 on 7 matching bases. V lost 5 bases and J lost 0, with 17 bases in between. Germline V gene data show CDR1 as MNHEY and CDR2 as SVGAGI. The CDR3 sequence is 16 residues long. The CDR3 loop reads CASSNELGGGSYEQYF. The CDR3 nucleotides read TGTGCCAGCAGTAACGAACTAGGGGGGGGCTCCTACGAGCAGTACTTC.

This clonotype showed up just once. V gene TRBV28 combines with J gene TRBJ1-1, with D possibly matching TRBD1 (5 bases). CDR3 length equals 13 residues. Trimming stripped 3 bases from V and 4 bases from J, with 9 bases between. Germline CDR1 is MDHEN and CDR2 is SYDVKM. DNA of the CDR3: TGTGCCAGCAGTTTGTTGGACACCACTGAAGCTTTCTTT. Translated, it gives CASSLLDTTEAFF. Full variable domain (rest looked up from reference TRBV28 and TRBJ1-1): DVKVTQSSRYLVKRTGEKVFLECVQDMDHENMFWYRQDPGLGLRLIYFSYDVKMKEKGDIPEGYSVSREKKERFSLILESASTNQTSMYLCASSLLDTTEAFFGQGTRLTVV.

In this sample, this clonotype turned up many times. The rearrangement joins TRBV27 to TRBJ2-7; D might be TRBD1 (6 bases). The CDR3 contains 15 residues. CDR1 and CDR2 (germline): MNHEY, SMNVEV (reference sequence). V lost 8 bases and J lost 7, with 24 bases in between. This chain's CDR3 is CASQHHPGHPLEQYF. CDR3 in DNA: TGTGCCAGCCAACACCATCCGGGACATCCCTTGGAGCAGTACTTC.

This clonotype was detected only once. The V and J genes are TRBV12-3 or TRBV12-4 and TRBJ1-5; 10 bases are a match to TRBD1. V lost 6 bases, J lost 7 bases, and 6 bases stayed unmatched. This CDR3 has 14 residues. The CDR3 DNA reads TGTGCCAGCAGGCGACAGGGGGCAAGGCAGCCCCAGCATTTT. Amino acid sequence: CASRRQGARQPQHF.

The chain combines TRBV9 with TRBJ2-5; D might be TRBD1 or TRBD2, each matching 6 bases. The CDR3 has 14 residues. Germline CDR1 and CDR2: SGDLS and YYNGEE. Trimming took 0 bases from V and 5 from J, leaving 11 bases between them. CDR3 region: CASSVDWRGETQYF. As DNA, the CDR3 is TGTGCCAGCAGCGTAGACTGGAGGGGGGAGACCCAGTACTTC.

This clonotype was observed many times. The chain employs TRBV5-1 and TRBJ1-1, with D perhaps TRBD1 (6 bases). V lost 2 bases and J lost 11, with 13 bases in between. CDR1 and CDR2 from the germline V gene are SGHRS and YFSETQ. The CDR3 runs 12 residues. This CDR3 reads CASSLQGKGAFF. For the CDR3, the DNA is TGCGCCAGCAGCTTACAGGGCAAAGGGGCTTTCTTT.

V and J are TRBV6-1 and TRBJ2-5; no clear D gene. Looked up from germline, CDR1 is MNHNS and CDR2 is SASEGT. There are 14 residues in the CDR3. V lost 1 base, J lost 0 bases, and 6 bases lay in between. CDR3 region: CASSEEVNQETQYF. Here the CDR3 DNA reads TGTGCCAGCAGTGAAGAAGTCAACCAAGAGACCCAGTACTTC.

This clonotype was counted ten times or more. V and J are TRBV28 and TRBJ2-7; no definite D call. V was cut by 2 bases and J by 2 bases, with 10 bases left in between. The germline V gene encodes CDR1 MDHEN and CDR2 SYDVKM. There are 14 residues in the CDR3. CDR3 in DNA: TGTGCCAGCAGTTTAGAGGCTGTTGCCTACGAGCAGTACTTC. Protein sequence: CASSLEAVAYEQYF.

The V gene is TRBV6-5, the J gene TRBJ2-7, with 11 nucleotides matching TRBD2. V shed 2 bases and J 3 bases; nucleotides not matched to a gene: 3. This CDR3 contains 15 residues. Germline V gives CDR1 MNHEY, CDR2 SVGAGI. CDR3 protein: CASSYGGLADYEQYF. Here the CDR3 DNA reads TGTGCCAGCAGTTACGGGGGACTAGCGGACTACGAGCAGTACTTC.